This T cell receptor beta chain was sequenced during a study of blood T cells in healthy people across ages. Then a second PCR, running about 6 to 11 cycles, was carried out with a sample-barcoded 5' primer and a J-beta primer mix. A single record per CDR3 protein comes from TCRdb applying MiXCR to the 5' RACE reads. The sample shows around 1.5 million distinct CDR3 sequences, 55% to 75% of them seen only once. CDR1 and CDR2 from the germline V gene are DFQATT and SNEGSKA (reference sequence). The length of the CDR3 is 16 residues. The V and J ends lost 2 bases and 1 base respectively, with 17 bases between them.

This receptor was obtained from a man younger than 30 in good health. The V gene is TRBV20-1, the J gene TRBJ2-5; D is unresolved. The sample taken for sequencing was blood. CDR3 residues: CSARQPGMVSQETQYF. The CDR3 DNA is TGCAGTGCTAGACAACCCGGTATGGTTTCCCAAGAGACCCAGTACTTC.